The source of this T cell receptor (beta chain) is a study of T-cell reconstitution after alpha-beta-depleted transplantation in children. This clonotype was seen more than once but under ten times. Its antigen is undetermined. Using unique molecular identifiers, the investigators prepared the TCRbeta library. TCRdb redid the calling of the PCR reads with MiXCR, one entry per CDR3 protein. The sample lists nearly 200,000 distinct CDR3 sequences, roughly 6.3% occurring once. Germline V gives CDR1 LGHDT, CDR2 YNNKEL (reference sequence). The CDR3 is made up of 15 amino acids. After removal of 7 bases from V and 6 bases from J, the junction contained 11 bases not matched to a gene. Study findings and constraints: There were some patients whose high TCRbeta diversity at day 60 came from surviving recipient T cells and thymic progenitors. At around two months after transplant, the alpha-beta T cells were reportedly derived from several hundred expanded clones that came from non-depleted graft cells. The main origin of T-cell counts and diversity one year after transplant was newly produced T cells.

The input for sequencing was PBMCs, taken before TCRalphabeta/CD19-depleted stem cell transplant. The sequence was collected from a girl under three years old with combined immunodeficiency, due to receive a stem cell transplant. The V and J genes are TRBV3-1 and TRBJ2-3; 9 bases fit TRBD2. CDR3 DNA sequence: TGTGCCAGCACTAGAGCGGGGGGAATCCGGGATACGCAGTATTTT. This sequence encodes CASTRAGGIRDTQYF.